The following is a TCR beta chain sequence with its context. Only in-frame clones appear in the TCRdb table, and some are missing; sequencing was by immunoSEQ multiplex PCR. This table has over 65,000 clones, 85% to 95% appearing once. This sample stems from a study of T cell changes during pregnancy in multiple sclerosis. V shed 1 base, J shed 3 bases, and the junction held 7 bases outside the gene matches. CDR1 and CDR2 from the germline V gene are LGHNA and YNFKEQ. The CDR3 has 16 residues. The V and J genes are TRBV4-2 and TRBJ2-7, with TRBD1 identical over 9 bases. This clonotype originated in a female donor in good health, enrolled as a control in a pregnancy study. The material sequenced was peripheral blood, taken in the first trimester of pregnancy. CDR3 DNA sequence: TGTGCCAGCAGCCAAGCCTCGGGACAGGGCCGCTACGAGCAGTACTTC. This encodes CASSQASGQGRYEQYF.